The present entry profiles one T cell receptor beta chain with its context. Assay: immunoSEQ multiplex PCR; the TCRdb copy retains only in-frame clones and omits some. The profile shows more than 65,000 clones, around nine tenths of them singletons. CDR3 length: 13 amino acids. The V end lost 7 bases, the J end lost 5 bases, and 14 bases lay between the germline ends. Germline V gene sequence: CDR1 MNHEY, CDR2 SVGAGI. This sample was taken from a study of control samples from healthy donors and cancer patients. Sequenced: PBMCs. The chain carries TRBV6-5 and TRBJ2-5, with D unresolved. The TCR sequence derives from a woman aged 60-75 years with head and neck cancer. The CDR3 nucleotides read TGTGCCAGCACCTCCCCCCTGTTGGAGACCCAGTACTTC. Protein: CASTSPLLETQYF.